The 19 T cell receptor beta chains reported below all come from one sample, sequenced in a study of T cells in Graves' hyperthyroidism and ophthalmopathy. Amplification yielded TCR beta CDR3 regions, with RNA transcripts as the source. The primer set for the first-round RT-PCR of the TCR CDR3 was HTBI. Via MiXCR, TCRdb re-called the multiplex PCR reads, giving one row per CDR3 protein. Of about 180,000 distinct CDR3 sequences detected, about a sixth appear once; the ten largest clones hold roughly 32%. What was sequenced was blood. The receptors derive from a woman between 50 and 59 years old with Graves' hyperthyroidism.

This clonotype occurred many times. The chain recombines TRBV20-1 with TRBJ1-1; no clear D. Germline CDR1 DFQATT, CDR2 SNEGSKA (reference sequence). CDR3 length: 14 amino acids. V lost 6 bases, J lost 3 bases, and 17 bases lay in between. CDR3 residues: CSARSPGIYTEAFF. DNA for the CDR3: TGCAGTGCCCGCAGTCCGGGGATTTACACTGAAGCTTTCTTT.

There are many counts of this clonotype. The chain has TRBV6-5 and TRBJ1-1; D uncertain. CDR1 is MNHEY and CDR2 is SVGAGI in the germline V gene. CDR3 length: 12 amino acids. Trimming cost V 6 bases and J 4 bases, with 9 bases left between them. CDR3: CASSLQITEAFF. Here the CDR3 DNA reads TGTGCCAGCAGCTTACAGATCACTGAAGCTTTCTTT.

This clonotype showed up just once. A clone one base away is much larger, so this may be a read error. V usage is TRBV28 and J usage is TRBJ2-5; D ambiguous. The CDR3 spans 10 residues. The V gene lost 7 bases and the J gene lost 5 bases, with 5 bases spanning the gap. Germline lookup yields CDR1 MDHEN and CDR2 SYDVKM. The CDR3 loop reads CASTEETQYF. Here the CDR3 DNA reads TGTGCCAGCACGGAGGAGACCCAGTACTTC. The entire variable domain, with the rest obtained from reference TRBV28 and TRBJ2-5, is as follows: DVKVTQSSRYLVKRTGEKVFLECVQDMDHENMFWYRQDPGLGLRLIYFSYDVKMKEKGDIPEGYSVSREKKERFSLILESASTNQTSMYLCASTEETQYFGPGTRLLVL.

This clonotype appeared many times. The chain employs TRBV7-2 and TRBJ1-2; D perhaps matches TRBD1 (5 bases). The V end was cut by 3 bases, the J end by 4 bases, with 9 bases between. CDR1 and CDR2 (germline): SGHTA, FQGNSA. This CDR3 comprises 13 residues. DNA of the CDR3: TGTGCCAGCAGCTTCGAGGGGACCTATGGCTACACCTTC. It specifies CASSFEGTYGYTF.

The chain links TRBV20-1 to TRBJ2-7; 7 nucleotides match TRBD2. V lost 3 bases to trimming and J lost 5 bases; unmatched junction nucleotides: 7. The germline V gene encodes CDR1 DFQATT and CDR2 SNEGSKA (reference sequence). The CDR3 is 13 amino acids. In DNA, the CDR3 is TGCAGTGCTAGGGGCGGGAGTGGCCACGAGCAGTACTTC. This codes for CSARGGSGHEQYF.

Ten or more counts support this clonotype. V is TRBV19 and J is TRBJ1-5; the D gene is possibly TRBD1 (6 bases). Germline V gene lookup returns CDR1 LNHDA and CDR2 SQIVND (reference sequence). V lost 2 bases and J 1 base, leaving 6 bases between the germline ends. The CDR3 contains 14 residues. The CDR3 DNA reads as TGTGCCAGTAGTATACAGGGGAGCAATCAGCCCCAGCATTTT. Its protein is CASSIQGSNQPQHF.

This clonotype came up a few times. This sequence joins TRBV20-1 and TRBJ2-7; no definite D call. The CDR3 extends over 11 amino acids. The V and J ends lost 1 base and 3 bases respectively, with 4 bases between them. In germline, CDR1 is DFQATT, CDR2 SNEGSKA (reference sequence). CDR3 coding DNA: TGCAGTGCTAGAGCCGACTACGAGCAGTACTTC. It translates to CSARADYEQYF.

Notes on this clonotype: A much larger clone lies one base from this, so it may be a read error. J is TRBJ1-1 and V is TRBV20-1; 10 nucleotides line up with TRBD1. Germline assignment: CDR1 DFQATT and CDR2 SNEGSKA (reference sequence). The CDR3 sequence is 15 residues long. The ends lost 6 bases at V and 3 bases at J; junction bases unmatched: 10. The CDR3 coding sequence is TGCAGTGCCTTTCGACAGGGGGCGTGGTACACTGAAGCTTTCTTT. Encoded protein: CSAFRQGAWYTEAFF.

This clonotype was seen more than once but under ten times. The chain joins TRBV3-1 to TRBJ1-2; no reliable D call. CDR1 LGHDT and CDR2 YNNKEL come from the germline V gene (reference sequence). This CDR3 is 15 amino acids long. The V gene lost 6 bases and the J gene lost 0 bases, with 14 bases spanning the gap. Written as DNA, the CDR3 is TGTGCCAGCAGACTCCGACACGCTACTAACTATGGCTACACCTTC. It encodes CASRLRHATNYGYTF.

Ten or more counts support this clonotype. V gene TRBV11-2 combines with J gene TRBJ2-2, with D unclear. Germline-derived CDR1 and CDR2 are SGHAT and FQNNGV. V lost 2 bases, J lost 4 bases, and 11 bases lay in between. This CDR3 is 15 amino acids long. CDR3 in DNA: TGTGCCAGCAGCTTAAGCCTAGTTGGCACCGGGGAGCTGTTTTTT. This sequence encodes CASSLSLVGTGELFF. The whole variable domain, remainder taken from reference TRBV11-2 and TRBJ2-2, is EAGVAQSPRYKIIEKRQSVAFWCNPISGHATLYWYQQILGQGPKLLIQFQNNGVVDDSQLPKDRFSAERLKGVDSTLKIQPAKLEDSAVYLCASSLSLVGTGELFFGEGSRLTVL.

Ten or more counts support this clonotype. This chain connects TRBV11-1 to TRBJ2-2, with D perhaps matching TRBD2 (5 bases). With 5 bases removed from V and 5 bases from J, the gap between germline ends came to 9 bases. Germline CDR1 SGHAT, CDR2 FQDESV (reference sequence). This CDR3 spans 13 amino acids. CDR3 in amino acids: CASSPRRTGELFF. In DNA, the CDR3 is TGTGCCAGCAGCCCCCGGAGGACCGGGGAGCTGTTTTTT.

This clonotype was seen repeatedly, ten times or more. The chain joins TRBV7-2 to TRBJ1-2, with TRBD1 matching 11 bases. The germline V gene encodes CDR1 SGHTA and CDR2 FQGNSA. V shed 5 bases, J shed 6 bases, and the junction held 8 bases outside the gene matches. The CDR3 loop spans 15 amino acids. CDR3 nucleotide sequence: TGTGCCAGCAGCCCTTGGACAGGGGGCATGGATGGCTACACCTTC. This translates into CASSPWTGGMDGYTF. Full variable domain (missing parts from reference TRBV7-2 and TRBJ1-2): GAGVSQSPSNKVTEKGKDVELRCDPISGHTALYWYRQSLGQGLEFLIYFQGNSAPDKSGLPSDRFSAERTGGSVSTLTIQRTQQEDSAVYLCASSPWTGGMDGYTFGSGTRLTVV.

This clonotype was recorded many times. In nucleotides, the CDR3 is TGTGCCAGCTCACGGGCCCATGACTATGGCTACACCTTC. Translating it yields CASSRAHDYGYTF. The V and J genes are TRBV18 and TRBJ1-2; D gene unclear. Germline CDR1 KGHSH, CDR2 LQKENI. The CDR3 length is 13 residues. V dropped 4 bases and J dropped 3 bases, with 9 bases sitting between them.

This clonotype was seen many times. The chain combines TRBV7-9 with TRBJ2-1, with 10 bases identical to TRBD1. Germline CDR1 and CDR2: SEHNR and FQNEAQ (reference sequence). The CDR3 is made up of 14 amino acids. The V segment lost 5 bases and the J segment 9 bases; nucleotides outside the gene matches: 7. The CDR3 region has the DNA TGTGCCAGCAGCGACCGGGACAGGGGCCGTGAGCAGTTCTTC. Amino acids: CASSDRDRGREQFF.

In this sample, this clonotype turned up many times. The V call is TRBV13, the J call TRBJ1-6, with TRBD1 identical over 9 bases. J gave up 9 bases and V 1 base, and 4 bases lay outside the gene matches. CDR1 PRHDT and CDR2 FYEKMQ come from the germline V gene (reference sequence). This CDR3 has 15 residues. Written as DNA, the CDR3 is TGTGCCAGCAGCTTAGTTGGGACAGGGTTTTCACCCCTCCACTTT. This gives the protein CASSLVGTGFSPLHF.

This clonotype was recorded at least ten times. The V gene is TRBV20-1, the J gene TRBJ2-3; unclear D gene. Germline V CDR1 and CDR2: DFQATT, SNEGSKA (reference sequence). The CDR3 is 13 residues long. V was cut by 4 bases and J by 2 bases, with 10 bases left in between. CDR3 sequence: CSAIHPYTDTQYF. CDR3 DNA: TGCAGTGCTATACATCCCTACACAGATACGCAGTATTTT.

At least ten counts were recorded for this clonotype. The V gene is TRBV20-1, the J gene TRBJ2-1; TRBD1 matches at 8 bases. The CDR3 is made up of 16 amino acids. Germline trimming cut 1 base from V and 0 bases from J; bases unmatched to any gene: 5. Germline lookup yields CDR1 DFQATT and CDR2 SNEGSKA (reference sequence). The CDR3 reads CSARARQGRSYNEQFF. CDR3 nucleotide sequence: TGCAGTGCTAGAGCCCGACAGGGGCGCTCCTACAATGAGCAGTTCTTC.

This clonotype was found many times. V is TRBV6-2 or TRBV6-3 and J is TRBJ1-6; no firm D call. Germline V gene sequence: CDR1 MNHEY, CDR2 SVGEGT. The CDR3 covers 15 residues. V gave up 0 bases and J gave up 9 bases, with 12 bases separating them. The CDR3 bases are TGTGCCAGCAGTTACTCATCAGGATTGGGTTCACCCCTCCACTTT. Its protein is CASSYSSGLGSPLHF.

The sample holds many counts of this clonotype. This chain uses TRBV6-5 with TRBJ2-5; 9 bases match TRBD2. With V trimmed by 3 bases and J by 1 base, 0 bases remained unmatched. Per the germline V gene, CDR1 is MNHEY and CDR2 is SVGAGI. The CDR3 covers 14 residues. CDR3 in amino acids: CASSYSGGQETQYF. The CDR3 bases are TGTGCCAGCAGTTATAGCGGGGGCCAAGAGACCCAGTACTTC.